Below are 22 T cell receptor beta chains sequenced from a single sample in a study of shared clonotypes between healthy human individuals. The data were produced by immunoSEQ multiplex PCR, yet TCRdb's version contains in-frame clones alone and is incomplete. The table has more than 450,000 clones, 75% to 85% seen once; the top ten hold 10% to 15%. The sample taken for sequencing was PBMCs. The receptors were sampled from a middle-aged woman in good health. Some clones in this sample may be carry-over from other donors' samples.

In its sample, this clone was seen once. The chain combines TRBV5-1 with TRBJ2-2, with 8 positions matching TRBD2. V was pared by 4 bases and J by 6 bases, with 5 bases of the junction left unmatched. There are 14 residues in the CDR3. Germline V gene sequence: CDR1 SGHRS, CDR2 YFSETQ. The CDR3 loop reads CASSPGGGPGELFF. DNA for the CDR3: TGCGCCAGCAGCCCCGGGGGGGGGCCCGGGGAGCTGTTTTTT.

This rearrangement joins TRBV7-2 to TRBJ2-1; 9 nucleotides agree with TRBD1. The CDR3 runs 16 residues. The germline CDR1 and CDR2 sequences are SGHTA and FQGNSA. The V gene end was trimmed by 4 bases and the J gene end by 9 bases; junction bases not matched to a gene: 13. CDR3 sequence: CASSSLRGTGSSEQFF. In nucleotides, the CDR3 is TGTGCCAGCAGCTCCCTCCGGGGGACAGGGTCAAGTGAGCAGTTCTTC.

The chain couples TRBV14 to TRBJ1-3; D not certain. V lost 2 bases and J 0 bases, leaving 8 bases between the germline ends. Germline CDR1 is SGHDN and CDR2 is FVKESK. The CDR3 runs to 15 residues. The CDR3 here is CASSQFGFSGNTIYF. CDR3 in DNA: TGTGCCAGCAGCCAATTCGGGTTCTCTGGAAACACCATATATTTT.

This chain joins TRBV28 and TRBJ2-1; perhaps D is TRBD1 or TRBD2 (6 bases each). CDR1 is MDHEN, CDR2 SYDVKM, per germline. CDR3 length: 15 residues. Trimming took off 3 bases at V and 6 bases at J, with 15 bases between the two ends. Here the CDR3 DNA reads TGTGCCAGCAGTTTGTACGGAGAGGGGGGCAATGAGCAGTTCTTC. Its protein product is CASSLYGEGGNEQFF.

The J gene is TRBJ1-3, the V gene TRBV7-2; D is possibly TRBD1 (5 bases). The CDR3 is made up of 15 amino acids. CDR1 is SGHTA and CDR2 is FQGNSA in the germline V gene. Trimming took off 1 base at V and 0 bases at J, with 7 bases between the two ends. CDR3 residues: CASSLVGGSGNTIYF. For the CDR3, the DNA is TGTGCCAGCAGCTTAGTGGGGGGCTCTGGAAACACCATATATTTT.

The gene calls are TRBV11-2 and TRBJ2-1; TRBD1 aligns across 12 bases. This CDR3 is 15 amino acids long. V was pared by 4 bases and J by 7 bases, with 5 bases of the junction left unmatched. CDR1 and CDR2 from the germline V gene are SGHAT and FQNNGV. CDR3 in amino acids: CASSSRDRGQNEQFF. CDR3 sequence (DNA): TGTGCCAGCAGCTCCCGGGACAGGGGGCAAAATGAGCAGTTCTTC.

A remark on this clone: An end of the junction differs from the germline gene, which may be a read error. The chain joins TRBV7-3 to TRBJ2-7; D perhaps matches TRBD2 (6 bases). Looked up from germline, CDR1 is SGHTA and CDR2 is FQGTGA. The CDR3 has 14 amino acids. The CDR3 DNA follows: TGTGCCAGCAGCCGCTCGGGACTCTCCCACGAGCAGTACTTC. Protein product: CASSRSGLSHEQYF.

This clone was counted at least ten times. The rearrangement links TRBV6-1 to TRBJ2-5; D may be TRBD1 (6 bases). CDR1 is MNHNS and CDR2 is SASEGT in the germline V gene. The CDR3 is 13 residues long. The V end was cut by 10 bases, the J end by 3 bases, with 15 bases between. The CDR3 loop reads CATRIGQKETQYF. The CDR3 DNA sequence: TGTGCCACCAGGATTGGACAGAAAGAGACCCAGTACTTC.

The CDR3 protein is CASSPIWGPSSGNTIYF. In DNA form, the CDR3 reads TGTGCCAGCTCACCCATATGGGGGCCTAGCTCTGGAAACACCATATATTTT. The chain joins TRBV18 to TRBJ1-3; D perhaps matches TRBD1 (6 bases). V was shortened by 3 bases and J by 0 bases, with 15 bases between the two germline ends. CDR1 is KGHSH, CDR2 LQKENI, per germline. This CDR3 has 17 residues.

This rearrangement joins TRBV29-1 to TRBJ2-7, with D maybe TRBD2 (6 bases). Deletions cut 4 bases from V and 2 bases from J, with 24 bases between. The CDR3 length is 17 residues. CDR1 and CDR2 from the germline V gene are SQVTM and ANQGSEA. The CDR3: CSVAKGSDYSSTYEQYF. As DNA, the CDR3 is TGCAGCGTTGCCAAAGGGTCGGACTATTCCTCAACCTACGAGCAGTACTTC.

Only one count was recorded for this clone. V is TRBV2 and J is TRBJ2-1; 9 bases are a match to TRBD2. This CDR3 spans 15 amino acids. Germline CDR1 and CDR2: SNHLY and FYNNEI. V was clipped by 6 bases and J by 4 bases; unmatched bases: 7. For the CDR3, the DNA is TGTGCCAGCAGGCGAGAGACTAGCGGATACAATGAGCAGTTCTTC. Encoded protein: CASRRETSGYNEQFF.

The rearrangement joins TRBV27 to TRBJ2-1, with 12 nucleotides matching TRBD2. The CDR3 covers 17 residues. Germline CDR1 and CDR2: MNHEY and SMNVEV (reference sequence). V lost 3 bases to trimming and J lost 5 bases; unmatched junction nucleotides: 8. As DNA, the CDR3 is TGTGCCAGCAGTTTCTTCGGACTAGCGGGGAAAAACAATGAGCAGTTCTTC. Protein: CASSFFGLAGKNNEQFF.

A note on this clone: The sample contains more than one DNA sequence encoding this CDR3. The chain is built from TRBV6-4 and TRBJ2-2, with no clear D. Trimming took 2 bases from V and 3 from J, leaving 4 bases between them. The CDR3 has 13 residues. Per germline, CDR1 MRHNA and CDR2 SNTAGT. CDR3 bases: TGTGCCAGCAGTGACACAGACACCGGGGAGCTGTTTTTT. It codes for CASSDTDTGELFF.

V usage is TRBV28 and J usage is TRBJ2-3; 11 positions agree with TRBD2. This CDR3 has 17 amino acids. The J segment lost 6 bases and the V segment lost 5 bases, leaving 13 bases of the junction unmatched. From germline, CDR1 is MDHEN and CDR2 SYDVKM. The CDR3: CASSLGLAGLLGDTQYF. The CDR3 region has the DNA TGTGCCAGCAGTCTTGGACTAGCGGGCTTACTAGGGGATACGCAGTATTTT.

V usage is TRBV18 and J usage is TRBJ2-3; D remains ambiguous. The CDR3 sequence is 15 residues long. Germline CDR1 and CDR2: KGHSH and LQKENI. V dropped 0 bases and J dropped 2 bases, with 9 bases sitting between them. The CDR3 loop is CASSPPGPNTDTQYF. DNA of the CDR3: TGTGCCAGCTCACCACCCGGACCTAACACAGATACGCAGTATTTT.

V usage is TRBV4-3 and J usage is TRBJ2-7; tentatively, D is TRBD2 (6 bases). V lost 3 bases, J lost 3 bases, and 9 bases lay in between. Germline V gives CDR1 LGHNA, CDR2 YSLEER. This CDR3 is 13 amino acids long. The CDR3 loop reads CASSQGLLYEQYF. The DNA of the CDR3 is TGCGCCAGCAGCCAGGGACTGCTCTACGAGCAGTACTTC.

This chain joins TRBV5-1 and TRBJ2-2; possible D gene TRBD1, 6 bases. The germline V and J ends were trimmed by 4 bases and 5 bases, with 15 bases remaining between them. CDR3 length: 15 amino acids. Germline CDR1 and CDR2: SGHRS and YFSETQ. The CDR3 nucleotides are TGCGCCAGCAGCCAGGAGGACAGACGGACCGGGGAGCTGTTTTTT. It specifies CASSQEDRRTGELFF.

The chain has TRBV5-6 and TRBJ2-7; D might be TRBD2 (6 bases). This CDR3 comprises 15 residues. Deletions cut 0 bases from V and 2 bases from J, with 12 bases between. The germline CDR1 and CDR2 sequences are SGHDT and YYEEEE. The CDR3 loop is CASSLGPGEAYEQYF. As DNA, the CDR3 is TGTGCCAGCAGCTTGGGGCCCGGGGAGGCCTACGAGCAGTACTTC.

This chain uses TRBV5-1 with TRBJ2-5; D gene ambiguous. Trimming removed 1 base at V and 5 bases at J, with 12 bases between. The CDR3 has 14 residues. The germline gives CDR1 SGHRS, CDR2 YFSETQ. CDR3 loop: CASSLSQGRETQYF. The CDR3 DNA sequence: TGCGCCAGCAGCTTGTCTCAAGGTCGGGAGACCCAGTACTTC.

The chain links TRBV4-3 to TRBJ1-4; possibly TRBD1 for D (5 bases). CDR1 is LGHNA, CDR2 YSLEER, per germline. CDR3 length: 16 residues. The V and J ends lost 0 bases and 11 bases respectively, with 19 bases between them. The CDR3 DNA reads TGCGCCAGCAGCCAAGATTATAAGTCAACGACAGAGAAACTGTTTTTT. It encodes CASSQDYKSTTEKLFF.

V is TRBV2 and J is TRBJ1-1, with D possibly matching TRBD1 (6 bases). The CDR3 has 16 residues. The ends were cut back, 1 base at V and 3 bases at J, with 15 bases in the middle. CDR1 SNHLY and CDR2 FYNNEI come from the germline V gene. The CDR3 DNA reads as TGTGCCAGCAGTGAAGAGGGTACAGGGCGGTACACTGAAGCTTTCTTT. It yields the protein CASSEEGTGRYTEAFF.

This clone was recorded once. This rearrangement joins TRBV28 to TRBJ2-5, with a possible D match to TRBD2 (6 bases). The CDR3 loop spans 14 amino acids. V was trimmed by 4 bases and J by 5 bases, leaving 14 bases between them. CDR1 and CDR2 (germline): MDHEN, SYDVKM. The CDR3 bases are TGTGCCAGCAGTTCTTCCGCGGAGGGGGAGACCCAGTACTTC. As protein: CASSSSAEGETQYF.